The sample holds many counts of the clone carrying this T cell receptor beta chain. CDR3 size: 14 residues. Per the germline V gene, CDR1 is MNHEY and CDR2 is SVGEGT. The trim removed 10 bases at V and 2 bases at J, leaving 7 bases unmatched. Time point in this sample: sample taken at primary tumor resection. Whole RNA obtained from tumor, nontumor lung or frozen PBMC underwent sequencing without sorting. Around 70 TRACERx patients with early, untreated non-small cell lung cancer donated samples. The source of the sample is a study of spatial heterogeneity in lung cancer. About the research overall: Raw reads contained each unique TCR and UMI combination more than ten times on average.

Each TCR cDNA molecule bore a unique molecular identifier. One entry per CDR3 protein, called by TCRdb with MiXCR from the 5' RACE reads. This sample has 25,000 or so distinct CDR3 sequences, with less than 5.5% found just once. The receptor was derived from a male donor with early-stage non-small cell lung cancer. Sequences were derived from PBMCs, sampled at surgery. The chain uses TRBV6-2 or TRBV6-3 and TRBJ2-2; TRBD1 agrees at 7 bases. CDR3 residues: CAIRRDSNTGELFF. CDR3 nucleotide sequence: TGTGCCATCCGCCGGGACAGTAACACCGGGGAGCTGTTTTTT.